A selection of T cell receptor beta chains follows, all from one sample in a study of lymphopenia after photon versus proton radiotherapy. This table comes from immunoSEQ multiplex PCR, and its TCRdb copy is limited to in-frame clones, with some not included. The repertoire holds more than 80,000 clones, with more than 70% as singletons. This specimen was peripheral blood, taken from a patient treated with proton-based radiotherapy. Receptors were obtained from a man between 60 and 75 years old with pancreatic cancer. CDR3s include the opening cysteine and the closing phenylalanine or tryptophan.

v_call: TRBV28; j_call: TRBJ1-1; cdr3_aa: CASTSPGGAEAFF
v_call: TRBV5-1; j_call: TRBJ2-1; cdr3_aa: CASSSGQSGGYEQFF
v_call: TRBV2; j_call: TRBJ2-1; cdr3_aa: CASSETGGGGFNEQFF
v_call: TRBV5-4; j_call: TRBJ1-1; cdr3_aa: CASSLKENNMNTEAFF
v_call: TRBV7-2; j_call: TRBJ2-1; cdr3_aa: CASSLGARPSANQFF
v_call: TRBV5-1; j_call: TRBJ2-7; cdr3_aa: CASSLAQGANEQYF
v_call: TRBV28; j_call: TRBJ1-2; cdr3_aa: CASSLTGQGYTF
v_call: TRBV28; j_call: TRBJ2-7; cdr3_aa: CASSFGGRGAPEQYF
v_call: TRBV6-1; j_call: TRBJ2-1; cdr3_aa: CASSQTSGRTNEQFF
v_call: TRBV4-2; j_call: TRBJ2-1; cdr3_aa: CASSSEMRLAGVNEQFF
v_call: TRBV21-1; j_call: TRBJ2-7; cdr3_aa: CASSHGAPYEQYF
v_call: TRBV6-1; j_call: TRBJ2-7; cdr3_aa: CARLRDSTYEQYF
v_call: TRBV28; j_call: TRBJ1-1; cdr3_aa: CASSFGTGVTEAFF
v_call: TRBV30; j_call: TRBJ1-1; cdr3_aa: CAWSPTAAFF
v_call: TRBV5-1; j_call: TRBJ2-5; cdr3_aa: CASSLAILAFRTSGTVETQYF
v_call: TRBV7-8; j_call: TRBJ2-7; cdr3_aa: CASSRDRGNEQYF
v_call: TRBV5-1; j_call: TRBJ1-2; cdr3_aa: CASGTVLGYGYTF
v_call: TRBV28; j_call: TRBJ2-7; cdr3_aa: CASSPAPGANYEQYF
v_call: TRBV6-6; j_call: TRBJ2-1; cdr3_aa: CASRLDPPGGRGEQFF
v_call: TRBV28; j_call: TRBJ2-3; cdr3_aa: CASSSSLLAGGPDTQYF
v_call: TRBV28; j_call: TRBJ1-4; cdr3_aa: CASIPGGLNEKLFF
v_call: TRBV19; j_call: TRBJ1-1; cdr3_aa: CASSPVNAEAFF
v_call: TRBV19; j_call: TRBJ2-1; cdr3_aa: CASIGAGFDDEQFF
v_call: TRBV27; j_call: TRBJ2-5; cdr3_aa: CASTLTPGQETQYF
v_call: TRBV27; j_call: TRBJ2-3; cdr3_aa: CASSPSRTSPDTQYF
v_call: TRBV28; j_call: TRBJ2-7; cdr3_aa: CASSTGRRTKGQYF
v_call: TRBV28; j_call: TRBJ1-1; cdr3_aa: CASTLITANTEAFF
v_call: TRBV7-9; j_call: TRBJ2-7; cdr3_aa: CASSRKGPTSYEQYF
v_call: TRBV7-6; j_call: TRBJ1-5; cdr3_aa: CASSPSGFGNQPQHF
v_call: TRBV9; j_call: TRBJ2-2; cdr3_aa: CASSDNRLMGSTGELFF
v_call: TRBV9; j_call: TRBJ1-5; cdr3_aa: CASSVDGTGDQPQHF
v_call: TRBV19; j_call: TRBJ2-2; cdr3_aa: CASSIKGAIGTGELFF
v_call: TRBV7-9; j_call: TRBJ1-4; cdr3_aa: CASSLAGGFEKLFF
v_call: TRBV11-3; j_call: TRBJ2-5; cdr3_aa: CASSQGTSGRLETQYF
v_call: TRBV29-1; j_call: TRBJ1-1; cdr3_aa: CSVDRGAEAFF
v_call: TRBV11-1; j_call: TRBJ2-4; cdr3_aa: CASGGTGNIQYF
v_call: TRBV7-9; j_call: TRBJ2-3; cdr3_aa: CASSLASPTGDTQYF
v_call: TRBV19; j_call: TRBJ1-1; cdr3_aa: CASSISAGVNTEAFF
v_call: TRBV5-1; j_call: TRBJ2-1; cdr3_aa: CASSLDETSEFF
v_call: TRBV6-6; j_call: TRBJ2-7; cdr3_aa: CASRIAGGNYEQYF
v_call: TRBV28; j_call: TRBJ1-1; cdr3_aa: CASSYQVEAFF
v_call: TRBV28; j_call: TRBJ2-3; cdr3_aa: CASSSTAVTSTDTQYF
v_call: TRBV7-2; j_call: TRBJ2-7; cdr3_aa: CASSTDYYYEQYF
v_call: TRBV5-1; j_call: TRBJ1-1; cdr3_aa: CASSSQGVHTEAFF
v_call: TRBV14; j_call: TRBJ2-7; cdr3_aa: CASSQDFRAYEQYF
v_call: TRBV19; j_call: TRBJ1-4; cdr3_aa: CASSMDTGEKLFF